The clone carrying this T cell receptor beta chain was seen only once. The junction and the germline gene differ at one end; a read error may be behind it. The data belong to a study of blood T cell repertoires in COVID-19. Study-wide context: Samples representing acute and convalescent COVID-19 were sourced from the United States, Italy and Spain. PBMCs, B-cell-depleted T cells, or T cells provided the cDNA or gDNA that made up the material.

Original processing notes: Researchers report that nucleated cell counts were estimated from reference gene primer amplification. Sequenced by immunoSEQ multiplex PCR; TCRdb stores in-frame clones only, minus some. The V and J calls and the clone size are those of that table, but D and trimming were determined from the DNA. The repertoire includes about 68,000 clones, 85% to 90% of them detected once, and roughly 2.7% sits in the top ten. This CDR3 comprises 16 residues. Germline V gives CDR1 SSHAT, CDR2 FNYEAQ (reference sequence). The sample consisted of peripheral blood. J is TRBJ1-5 and V is TRBV7-7; 7 bases are shared with TRBD1. The TCR comes from a man aged 45-65 years with acute or convalescent COVID-19. Here the CDR3 DNA reads TGTGCTAGCAGCCCTTGGGACAGCTCTCTCAATCAGCCCCAGCATTTT. Protein product: CASSPWDSSLNQPQHF.